A single sample gave rise to the 15 T cell receptor beta chains below, sequenced in a study of cytomegalovirus exposure and HLA in healthy donors (dated by TCRdb to between 2016 and 2019). Library prep was done by the immunoSEQ multiplex PCR assay. For the multiplex PCR, a mixture combining 60 forward primers for TCR Vbeta segments and 13 reverse primers for TCR Jbeta segments was used. In TCRdb, the immuneACCESS table is reduced to in-frame sequences with V and J assigned. These tables do not hold every clone; where another copy was compared, an unresolved V gene accounts for under half, and the others remain unexplained. The sample records around 120,000 clones, 70% to 80% of which are singletons. The ten largest clones represent approximately 16% of the sample. Specimen: PBMCs. The receptors here all came from a man in his fifties in good health and CMV-seropositive.

The CDR3 reads CASSRTGTEETQYF. CDR3 in DNA: TGTGCCAGCAGCCGGACAGGGACCGAAGAGACCCAGTACTTC. This chain uses TRBV6-1 with TRBJ2-5; 8 bases agree with TRBD1. The V and J ends lost 6 bases and 3 bases, in that order; junction bases with no gene match: 6. There are 14 residues in the CDR3. Germline loops: CDR1 MNHNS, CDR2 SASEGT.

The genes are TRBV6-5 and TRBJ2-3; 8 positions agree with TRBD1. Trimming at V came to 6 bases and at J to 5 bases, leaving 1 base not matched to a gene. Germline CDR1 is MNHEY and CDR2 is SVGAGI. The CDR3 is made up of 12 amino acids. As DNA, the CDR3 is TGTGCCAGCAGACAGGGGGGAGATACGCAGTATTTT. It codes for CASRQGGDTQYF.

This chain connects TRBV4-1 to TRBJ2-1, with a tentative D call TRBD1 (6 bases). V shed 2 bases and J shed 7 bases, with 15 bases lying between them. This CDR3 has 15 residues. The V gene's germline CDR1 is MGHRA and CDR2 YSYEKL. Here the CDR3 reads CASSQPRTARNEQFF. CDR3 DNA sequence: TGCGCCAGCAGCCAACCAAGGACAGCGAGAAATGAGCAGTTCTTC.

The chain joins TRBV7-2 to TRBJ2-7; a possible D gene is TRBD2 (6 bases). The germline V gene encodes CDR1 SGHTA and CDR2 FQGNSA. This CDR3 is built from 13 residues. The germline V and J ends were trimmed by 6 bases and 4 bases, with 13 bases remaining between them. CDR3 in DNA: TGTGCCAGCAGGTCCCCCGGGGGTTACGAGCAGTACTTC. Protein: CASRSPGGYEQYF. The complete variable domain, with remaining parts taken from reference TRBV7-2 and TRBJ2-7, reads GAGVSQSPSNKVTEKGKDVELRCDPISGHTALYWYRQSLGQGLEFLIYFQGNSAPDKSGLPSDRFSAERTGGSVSTLTIQRTQQEDSAVYLCASRSPGGYEQYFGPGTRLTVT.

The rearrangement joins TRBV5-5 to TRBJ1-2; no firm D call. In germline, CDR1 is SGHKS, CDR2 YYEKEE (reference sequence). The CDR3 covers 13 residues. V was pared by 4 bases and J by 8 bases, with 15 bases between. The CDR3 protein is CASSSRGVGGYTF. CDR3 sequence (DNA): TGTGCCAGCAGCAGCCGGGGAGTCGGAGGCTACACCTTC.

With regard to this clone: At one end, the junction sequence differs from germline, possibly due to a read error. This chain connects TRBV11-2 to TRBJ1-3, with D possibly being TRBD1 (6 bases). Germline V gives CDR1 SGHAT, CDR2 FQNNGV. This CDR3 is 11 amino acids long. The CDR3 nucleotides read TGTGCCACTCGAAAGAGAGGACAGTTCCATTTT. The encoded protein is CATRKRGQFHF.

The J gene is TRBJ1-1, the V gene TRBV6-6; D might be TRBD1 (6 bases). CDR3 length: 16 amino acids. The germline CDR1 and CDR2 sequences are MNHNY and SVGAGI (reference sequence). V was cut by 0 bases and J by 5 bases, with 16 bases left in between. As DNA, the CDR3 is TGTGCCAGCAGTTACTCCTCGAGGGGGGGCCGGACTGAAGCTTTCTTT. It specifies CASSYSSRGGRTEAFF.

The chain is built from TRBV9 and TRBJ2-1; TRBD2 matches 13 bases. CDR1 is SGDLS, CDR2 YYNGEE, per germline. This CDR3 is built from 15 residues. The V gene end was trimmed by 1 base and the J gene end by 9 bases; junction bases not matched to a gene: 4. The CDR3 loop is CASSVTSGGAGEQFF. The CDR3 DNA is TGTGCCAGCAGCGTAACTAGCGGGGGGGCAGGTGAGCAGTTCTTC. Combining the CDR3 with reference TRBV9 and TRBJ2-1 gives the whole variable domain DSGVTQTPKHLITATGQRVTLRCSPRSGDLSVYWYQQSLDQGLQFLIQYYNGEERAKGNILERFSAQQFPDLHSELNLSSLELGDSALYFCASSVTSGGAGEQFFGPGTRLTVL.

Only a few counts were recorded for this clone. This sequence joins TRBV5-4 and TRBJ1-1; maybe TRBD1 (5 bases). The CDR3 covers 14 residues. Germline V CDR1 and CDR2: SGHNT, YYREEE (reference sequence). V was shortened by 4 bases and J by 2 bases, with 12 bases between the two germline ends. The CDR3 loop reads CASSLGTVNTEAFF. In DNA, the CDR3 is TGTGCCAGCAGCCTGGGGACTGTCAACACTGAAGCTTTCTTT. The full variable domain, rest sourced from reference TRBV5-4 and TRBJ1-1, is ETGVTQSPTHLIKTRGQQVTLRCSSQSGHNTVSWYQQALGQGPQFIFQYYREEENGRGNFPPRFSGLQFPNYSSELNVNALELDDSALYLCASSLGTVNTEAFFGQGTRLTVV.

The gene calls are TRBV5-6 and TRBJ1-4, with D possibly being TRBD1 (6 bases). The CDR3 totals 14 residues. Germline CDR1 SGHDT, CDR2 YYEEEE. The V and J ends lost 2 bases and 4 bases respectively, with 9 bases between them. DNA of the CDR3: TGTGCCAGCAGCTTTGGCAGGGGTAATGAAAAACTGTTTTTT. This sequence encodes CASSFGRGNEKLFF. The full variable domain, rest sourced from reference TRBV5-6 and TRBJ1-4, is DAGVTQSPTHLIKTRGQQVTLRCSPKSGHDTVSWYQQALGQGPQFIFQYYEEEERQRGNFPDRFSGHQFPNYSSELNVNALLLGDSALYLCASSFGRGNEKLFFGSGTQLSVL.

The rearrangement joins TRBV6-1 to TRBJ2-2; 10 bases match TRBD1. V lost 8 bases, J lost 5 bases, and 5 bases stayed unmatched. The length of the CDR3 is 14 residues. The V gene's germline CDR1 is MNHNS and CDR2 SASEGT. The CDR3 region is CASGDRGRTGELFF. The CDR3 nucleotides read TGTGCCAGCGGGGACAGGGGCCGGACCGGGGAGCTGTTTTTT.

The chain carries TRBV5-4 and TRBJ2-1; D perhaps matches TRBD1 (5 bases). Trimming left V 3 bases short and J 7 bases short, with 14 bases between. This CDR3 is 14 amino acids long. Germline loops: CDR1 SGHNT, CDR2 YYREEE (reference sequence). The CDR3 here is CASSSPERGNEQFF. The CDR3 DNA reads TGTGCCAGCAGCTCCCCCGAAAGGGGAAATGAGCAGTTCTTC.

This clone was counted between two and nine times. The V and J genes are TRBV10-2 and TRBJ2-1; TRBD1 might be the D (5 bases). V shed 5 bases and J shed 4 bases, with 15 bases lying between them. Germline lookup yields CDR1 WSHSY and CDR2 SAAADI. The CDR3 sequence is 15 residues long. The CDR3 region is CASSLGGAHYNEQFF. The CDR3 DNA follows: TGCGCCAGCAGTTTAGGTGGGGCGCATTACAATGAGCAGTTCTTC.

The chain employs TRBV19 and TRBJ2-2, with a weak D call TRBD1 (6 bases). Germline lookup yields CDR1 LNHDA and CDR2 SQIVND (reference sequence). The CDR3 covers 14 residues. Trimming shortened V by 6 bases and J by 6 bases, and 14 bases separated the two germline ends. The CDR3 DNA reads as TGTGCCAGTAGGCCTATCAGGGGTTCCGGGGAGCTGTTTTTT. Translating gives CASRPIRGSGELFF. Variable domain in full (rest from reference TRBV19 and TRBJ2-2): DGGITQSPKYLFRKEGQNVTLSCEQNLNHDAMYWYRQDPGQGLRLIYYSQIVNDFQKGDIAEGYSVSREKKESFPLTVTSAQKNPTAFYLCASRPIRGSGELFFGEGSRLTVL.

This sequence joins TRBV9 and TRBJ2-5; 10 bases are shared with TRBD1. Germline trimming cut 0 bases from V and 3 bases from J; bases unmatched to any gene: 5. The germline CDR1 and CDR2 sequences are SGDLS and YYNGEE. The CDR3 extends over 16 amino acids. Here the CDR3 reads CASSVGDRGGEETQYF. CDR3 bases: TGTGCCAGCAGCGTAGGGGACAGGGGAGGGGAAGAGACCCAGTACTTC.